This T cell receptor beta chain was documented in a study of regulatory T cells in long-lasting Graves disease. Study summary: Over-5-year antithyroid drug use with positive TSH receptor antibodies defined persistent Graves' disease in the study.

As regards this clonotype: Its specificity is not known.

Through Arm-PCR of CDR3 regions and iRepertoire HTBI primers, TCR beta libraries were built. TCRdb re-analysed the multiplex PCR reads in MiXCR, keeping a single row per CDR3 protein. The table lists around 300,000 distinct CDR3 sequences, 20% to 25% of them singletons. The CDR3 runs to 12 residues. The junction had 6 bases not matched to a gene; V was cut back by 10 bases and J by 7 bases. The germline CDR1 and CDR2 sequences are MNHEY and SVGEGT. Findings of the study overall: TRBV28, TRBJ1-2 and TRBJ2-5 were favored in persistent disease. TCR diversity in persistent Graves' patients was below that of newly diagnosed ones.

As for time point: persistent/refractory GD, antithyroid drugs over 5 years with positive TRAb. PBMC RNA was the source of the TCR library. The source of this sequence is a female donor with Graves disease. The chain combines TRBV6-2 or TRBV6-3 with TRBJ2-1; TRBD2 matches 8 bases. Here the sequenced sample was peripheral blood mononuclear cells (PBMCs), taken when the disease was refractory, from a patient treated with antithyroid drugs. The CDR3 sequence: CAIKTSVNEQFF. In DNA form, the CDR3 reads TGTGCCATCAAGACTAGCGTAAATGAGCAGTTCTTC.